One and the same sample provided the 18 T cell receptor beta chains below, sequenced in a study of CD8+ T cells in alopecia areata. Extracted RNA was reverse transcribed, and the resulting cDNA served as sequencing template. The assay was immunoSEQ multiplex PCR, and TCRdb's table has in-frame clones only and misses some. Here the sample spans about 110,000 clones, roughly 64% being singletons. The sequencing input was CD8+ T cells sorted from blood. Source of these receptors: a human donor in good health.

This clone was recorded only once. The J gene is TRBJ2-5, the V gene TRBV30; D is unresolved. CDR3 length: 14 amino acids. Looked up from germline, CDR1 is GTSNPN and CDR2 is SVGIG (reference sequence). Trimming removed 0 bases from V and 2 bases from J, with 10 bases in between. The CDR3 sequence is CAWSVLRIQETQYF. The DNA of the CDR3 is TGTGCCTGGAGTGTACTTAGGATTCAAGAGACCCAGTACTTC.

The chain employs TRBV13 and TRBJ2-7, with no clear D. Per germline, CDR1 PRHDT and CDR2 FYEKMQ (reference sequence). The CDR3 is made up of 12 amino acids. V was clipped by 1 base and J by 5 bases, with 6 bases between them. CDR3 protein: CASSLVNHEQYF. In DNA form, the CDR3 reads TGTGCCAGCAGCTTAGTTAACCACGAGCAGTACTTC.

In its sample, this clone was seen a few times. J is TRBJ1-1 and V is TRBV4-1; D unclear. CDR3 size: 16 residues. Looked up from germline, CDR1 is MGHRA and CDR2 is YSYEKL. Trimming left V 0 bases short and J 0 bases short, with 11 bases between. CDR3 DNA sequence: TGCGCCAGCAGCCAAGAACCCCCGGAGGTGAACACTGAAGCTTTCTTT. Its translation: CASSQEPPEVNTEAFF.

A few counts support this clone. The V gene is TRBV7-9, the J gene TRBJ2-5, with D unclear. The ends were cut back, 2 bases at V and 5 bases at J, with 18 bases in the middle. CDR1 and CDR2 from the germline V gene are SEHNR and FQNEAQ (reference sequence). This CDR3 has 16 residues. CDR3 sequence (DNA): TGTGCCAGCAGCTTATTTTTTCCCCCTATTTCGGAGACCCAGTACTTC. It translates to CASSLFFPPISETQYF.

The chain's CDR3 is CASSPSGDLPRQYF. The CDR3 DNA is TGTGCCAGCTCACCTTCGGGGGATCTTCCTAGACAGTACTTC. The V call is TRBV18, the J call TRBJ2-5; possibly TRBD2 for D (6 bases). CDR3 length: 14 residues. CDR1 and CDR2 (germline): KGHSH, LQKENI. V dropped 3 bases and J dropped 11 bases, with 19 bases sitting between them.

The DNA of the CDR3 is TGTGCCAGCAGCGTGGGGGACTGGGGGTACAATGAGCAGTTCTTC. This translates into CASSVGDWGYNEQFF. The chain joins TRBV27 to TRBJ2-1; a possible D gene is TRBD2 (6 bases). The V gene's germline CDR1 is MNHEY and CDR2 SMNVEV (reference sequence). Trimming cost V 6 bases and J 4 bases, with 16 bases left between them. CDR3 size: 15 residues.

The sample holds many counts of this clone. The chain combines TRBV28 with TRBJ2-1; D is undetermined. Per the germline V gene, CDR1 is MDHEN and CDR2 is SYDVKM. The CDR3 runs 13 residues. Trimming removed 5 bases from V and 3 bases from J, with 8 bases in between. In nucleotides, the CDR3 is TGTGCCAGCAGTCTAGAGAACTACAATGAGCAGTTCTTC. Translation: CASSLENYNEQFF.

The chain uses TRBV6-6 and TRBJ1-5, with D unclear. The CDR3 is 16 amino acids. Germline CDR1 reads MNHNY; CDR2 reads SVGAGI (reference sequence). Trimming shortened V by 7 bases and J by 1 base, and 17 bases separated the two germline ends. CDR3 in amino acids: CASIPTPPGSNQPQHF. CDR3 nucleotide sequence: TGTGCCAGCATCCCTACCCCACCTGGGAGCAATCAGCCCCAGCATTTT.

This sequence joins TRBV5-4 and TRBJ2-7; TRBD2 agrees at 9 bases. CDR3 size: 17 residues. The J segment lost 2 bases and the V segment lost 4 bases, leaving 13 bases of the junction unmatched. Germline V lookup: CDR1 SGHNT, CDR2 YYREEE (reference sequence). In DNA, the CDR3 is TGTGCCAGCAGCACTCTGTGGGTAGCGGGGGCCCCCTACGAGCAGTACTTC. Translated: CASSTLWVAGAPYEQYF. The full variable domain, with the rest looked up from reference TRBV5-4 and TRBJ2-7, is ETGVTQSPTHLIKTRGQQVTLRCSSQSGHNTVSWYQQALGQGPQFIFQYYREEENGRGNFPPRFSGLQFPNYSSELNVNALELDDSALYLCASSTLWVAGAPYEQYFGPGTRLTVT.

The sample holds a few counts of this clone. This chain connects TRBV5-1 to TRBJ2-3, with 10 bases fitting TRBD1. The germline V gene encodes CDR1 SGHRS and CDR2 YFSETQ. The CDR3 has 16 amino acids. V lost 4 bases and J lost 3; bases outside the gene matches: 8. In nucleotides, the CDR3 is TGCGCCAGCAGCACCCGACAGGGGGCGTGGACAGATACGCAGTATTTT. Amino acids: CASSTRQGAWTDTQYF.

Written as DNA, the CDR3 is TGTGCAAGTCGCGGGGGGGACGAGCAGTACTTC. It yields the protein CASRGGDEQYF. This chain joins TRBV12-2 and TRBJ2-7; no DNA check was done on the table's D call, TRBD2. TRBV12-2 represents a pseudogene. This CDR3 has 11 residues.

The chain has TRBV7-9 and TRBJ2-2; no firm D call. V was cut by 1 base and J by 7 bases, with 7 bases left in between. This CDR3 spans 13 amino acids. CDR1 is SEHNR, CDR2 FQNEAQ, per germline (reference sequence). The CDR3 bases are TGTGCCAGCAGCTTAGTTTTGAACGGGGAGCTGTTTTTT. It specifies CASSLVLNGELFF.

This clone was detected only a few times. This chain links TRBV6-5 with TRBJ1-1; D not resolved. Trimming shortened V by 0 bases and J by 0 bases, and 11 bases separated the two germline ends. From germline, CDR1 is MNHEY and CDR2 SVGAGI. The CDR3 has 16 amino acids. CDR3 amino acids: CASSYSLPGLNTEAFF. The CDR3 coding sequence is TGTGCCAGCAGTTACTCATTGCCGGGTTTGAACACTGAAGCTTTCTTT.

The chain carries TRBV9 and TRBJ2-7, with a possible D match to TRBD1 (5 bases). This CDR3 is 13 amino acids long. The V end was cut by 3 bases, the J end by 5 bases, with 12 bases between. Germline V gene lookup returns CDR1 SGDLS and CDR2 YYNGEE. CDR3 sequence: CASSEGWGNEQYF. CDR3 in DNA: TGTGCCAGCAGCGAGGGGTGGGGAAACGAGCAGTACTTC. Full variable domain (missing parts from reference TRBV9 and TRBJ2-7): DSGVTQTPKHLITATGQRVTLRCSPRSGDLSVYWYQQSLDQGLQFLIQYYNGEERAKGNILERFSAQQFPDLHSELNLSSLELGDSALYFCASSEGWGNEQYFGPGTRLTVT.

This chain connects TRBV28 to TRBJ1-1; D not resolved. Per the germline V gene, CDR1 is MDHEN and CDR2 is SYDVKM. V dropped 3 bases and J dropped 5 bases, with 25 bases sitting between them. The length of the CDR3 is 18 residues. CDR3 bases: TGTGCCAGCAGTTTCTGGTTTCCGCTCCTGGGGAGAAGGACTGAAGCTTTCTTT. Its translation is CASSFWFPLLGRRTEAFF.

This sequence joins TRBV5-1 and TRBJ2-3, with 7 bases lining up with TRBD1. Germline loops: CDR1 SGHRS, CDR2 YFSETQ. This CDR3 region has 14 residues. The ends lost 3 bases at V and 4 bases at J; junction bases unmatched: 5. In DNA form, the CDR3 reads TGCGCCAGCAGCTCAAGACAGGGCCCAGATACGCAGTATTTT. Encoded protein: CASSSRQGPDTQYF.

CDR3 sequence: CASSIDLAGGPSTDTQYF. For the CDR3, the DNA is TGTGCCAGTAGTATCGACCTAGCGGGGGGCCCTAGCACAGATACGCAGTATTTT. V and J are TRBV19 and TRBJ2-3; 11 bases are shared with TRBD2. Looked up from germline, CDR1 is LNHDA and CDR2 is SQIVND (reference sequence). The CDR3 is made up of 18 amino acids. V dropped 3 bases and J dropped 0; count of bases not matched to a gene: 8.

This chain joins TRBV7-2 and TRBJ2-3; perhaps TRBD2 as D (5 bases). There are 17 residues in the CDR3. The V and J ends lost 0 bases and 1 base respectively, with 14 bases between them. Germline CDR1 reads SGHTA; CDR2 reads FQGNSA. CDR3 protein: CASSLAESERRTDTQYF. The DNA for the CDR3 is TGTGCCAGCAGCTTAGCGGAATCGGAGCGGCGCACAGATACGCAGTATTTT.